These 11 T cell receptor beta chains were all obtained from the same sample, sequenced in a study of blood T cell repertoires in COVID-19. Produced via immunoSEQ multiplex PCR; TCRdb's table is partial and in-frame only. This sample yields 100,000 to 150,000 clones, of which more than 85% are seen a single time; approximately 4.3% belongs to the top ten. The sample comprised peripheral blood. The receptors stem from a man aged 60 to 69 with COVID-19, enrolled during active disease.

V usage is TRBV30 and J usage is TRBJ1-2, with 7 bases lining up with TRBD1. The CDR3 covers 14 residues. Losses at the gene ends were 4 bases for V and 1 base for J; bases not matched to a gene: 6. The germline V gene encodes CDR1 GTSNPN and CDR2 SVGIG (reference sequence). In DNA form, the CDR3 reads TGTGCCTGGACCCCGGGACAGCGTAACTATGGCTACACCTTC. This gives the protein CAWTPGQRNYGYTF. The whole variable domain, remainder taken from reference TRBV30 and TRBJ1-2, is SQTIHQWPATLVQPVGSPLSLECTVEGTSNPNLYWYRQAAGRGLQLLFYSVGIGQISSEVPQNLSASRPQDRQFILSSKKLLLSDSGFYLCAWTPGQRNYGYTFGSGTRLTVV.

V usage is TRBV5-1 and J usage is TRBJ1-1; TRBD1 might be the D (5 bases). The CDR3 is 14 residues long. The V end was cut by 5 bases, the J end by 0 bases, with 11 bases between. In germline, CDR1 is SGHRS, CDR2 YFSETQ. The CDR3 DNA is TGCGCCAGCAGAAGGGGCCTCATGAACACTGAAGCTTTCTTT. This codes for CASRRGLMNTEAFF.

V gene TRBV12-3 or TRBV12-4 combines with J gene TRBJ1-2, with a possible D match to TRBD1 (6 bases). This CDR3 is built from 12 residues. The V and J ends lost 6 bases and 6 bases respectively, with 11 bases between them. CDR3 sequence: CASSAGVDGYTF. CDR3 DNA: TGTGCCAGCAGCGCAGGGGTTGATGGCTACACCTTC.

In the case of this clone: The sample holds other DNA sequences that translate to the same CDR3. The chain links TRBV19 to TRBJ1-1; D may be TRBD1 (5 bases). The CDR3 contains 14 residues. V dropped 0 bases and J dropped 6 bases, with 11 bases sitting between them. Germline V gene data show CDR1 as LNHDA and CDR2 as SQIVND (reference sequence). For the CDR3, the DNA is TGTGCCAGTAGTATAGATTCGTCCAGGGCTGAAGCTTTCTTT. Its translation is CASSIDSSRAEAFF. Supplemented by reference TRBV19 and TRBJ1-1, the full variable domain reads DGGITQSPKYLFRKEGQNVTLSCEQNLNHDAMYWYRQDPGQGLRLIYYSQIVNDFQKGDIAEGYSVSREKKESFPLTVTSAQKNPTAFYLCASSIDSSRAEAFFGQGTRLTVV.

This chain uses TRBV7-9 with TRBJ1-2, with D uncertain. V lost 6 bases to trimming and J lost 4 bases, with 15 bases between them. CDR3 length: 14 amino acids. From germline, CDR1 is SEHNR and CDR2 FQNEAQ (reference sequence). CDR3 bases: TGTGCCAGCAGTCGACGAGAACAGTCCTATGGCTACACCTTC. Protein sequence: CASSRREQSYGYTF. Together with reference TRBV7-9 and TRBJ1-2, the CDR3 gives the full variable domain: DTGVSQNPRHKITKRGQNVTFRCDPISEHNRLYWYRQTLGQGPEFLTYFQNEAQLEKSRLLSDRFSAERPKGSFSTLEIQRTEQGDSAMYLCASSRREQSYGYTFGSGTRLTVV.

The chain recombines TRBV27 with TRBJ1-4; possibly TRBD1 for D (6 bases). Germline V gene lookup returns CDR1 MNHEY and CDR2 SMNVEV (reference sequence). The CDR3 has 14 residues. V lost 5 bases to trimming and J lost 7 bases, with 14 bases between them. CDR3 nucleotides: TGTGCCAGCAGTCGACACAGGGAGGGTGAAAAACTGTTTTTT. Encoded protein: CASSRHREGEKLFF.

This clone has a single count. V is TRBV30 and J is TRBJ2-5; the match to TRBD2 covers 7 bases. CDR1 and CDR2 (germline): GTSNPN, SVGIG (reference sequence). Germline trimming cut 0 bases from V and 9 bases from J; bases unmatched to any gene: 7. This CDR3 region has 13 residues. For the CDR3, the DNA is TGTGCCTGGAGTGTTGGGCAGGGAGGGGCCCAGTACTTC. Protein: CAWSVGQGGAQYF.

Of note for this clone: The junction departs from the called germline gene at one end, perhaps through a read error. The chain joins TRBV7-7 to TRBJ2-2, with TRBD1 matching 8 bases. Germline assignment: CDR1 SSHAT and CDR2 FNYEAQ (reference sequence). The CDR3 loop spans 16 amino acids. CDR3 amino acids: CASSFGQGANTGELFF. CDR3 DNA: TGTGCTAGCAGCTTCGGACAGGGAGCGAACACCGGGGAGCTGTTTTTT. Full variable domain (rest looked up from reference TRBV7-7 and TRBJ2-2): GAGVSQSPRYKVTKRGQDVTLRCDPISSHATLYWYQQALGQGPEFLTYFNYEAQPDKSGLPSDRFSAERPEGSISTLTIQRTEQRDSAMYRCASSFGQGANTGELFFGEGSRLTVL.

Only one count was recorded for this clone. The chain links TRBV30 to TRBJ2-5; possible D gene TRBD1, 5 bases. CDR1 and CDR2 (germline): GTSNPN, SVGIG (reference sequence). The CDR3 spans 13 residues. Trimming shortened V by 1 base and J by 4 bases, and 10 bases separated the two germline ends. The DNA of the CDR3 is TGTGCCTGGAGTGGAATCCAGGGAGAGACCCAGTACTTC. This codes for CAWSGIQGETQYF.

The chain links TRBV28 to TRBJ1-2; a weak D match, TRBD1 (5 bases). In germline, CDR1 is MDHEN, CDR2 SYDVKM. V dropped 3 bases and J dropped 3 bases, with 8 bases sitting between them. This CDR3 contains 13 residues. CDR3 region: CASSLRTYYGYTF. In DNA form, the CDR3 reads TGTGCCAGCAGTTTGAGGACATACTATGGCTACACCTTC.

V gene TRBV14 combines with J gene TRBJ2-5, with 12 bases identical to TRBD2. This CDR3 is 17 amino acids long. CDR1 and CDR2 from the germline V gene are SGHDN and FVKESK. V gave up 3 bases and J gave up 5 bases; unmatched junction bases: 10. The CDR3 coding sequence is TGTGCCAGCAGCCATGAGACTAGCGGGGGCCCCTCGGAGACCCAGTACTTC. This sequence encodes CASSHETSGGPSETQYF.